What follows describes a single T cell receptor beta chain. Its specificity is not known. A much more abundant neighbour one base away suggests this may be a read error. Starting from approximately 500 ng of total RNA, TCR beta cDNA was produced with a primer in the constant region. Sequencing libraries for TCR beta derived from three nested multiplex PCR rounds that used slightly modified ARM-PCR. With TRBV1-TRBV30 forward primers and a C-beta reverse primer, the first two PCR rounds were run for approximately 10 cycles each. Using its own MiXCR run on the multiplex PCR reads, TCRdb lists one record per CDR3 protein. In the table there are roughly 330,000 distinct CDR3 sequences, almost 65% of which are singletons. This sample was taken from a study of tumor-infiltrating lymphocytes in primary liver carcinoma. Study context: Lesions, classed as T1-T3 N0M0, spanned roughly 4.2 to 11 cm across. Study-level results: CD4+ and CD8+ repertoires could not be compared in these unsorted bulk samples.

Unsorted whole blood supplied the blood RNA, and germline DNA was isolated too. In advance of surgery, around 4 milliliters of peripheral blood were collected. Germline values: CDR1 MNHEY, CDR2 SVGAGI. The CDR3 is 15 residues long. V usage is TRBV6-5 and J usage is TRBJ2-7; D gene uncertain. The source of this sequence is a man aged 35-49 years with primary liver carcinoma and hepatitis B virus infection. What was sequenced was peripheral blood. The CDR3 nucleotides read TGTGGCAGCCGTCTCAGTGAAATTAATTCCTACGAGCAGTACTTC. Its translation is CGSRLSEINSYEQYF.